Presented here are 30 T cell receptor beta chains from one specimen sequenced in a study of T cells in localized non-small cell lung cancer. The protocol was immunoSEQ multiplex PCR, while the TCRdb copy is restricted to in-frame clones and leaves out a portion. Of tens of thousands of clones in the sample, 70% to 90% are singletons; the top ten hold about 1%. Sequenced here: peripheral blood, sampled before any cancer treatment. The receptors were gathered from a woman aged 40-75 years with stage I lung adenocarcinoma.

This clone has more than one count but fewer than ten. V is TRBV2 and J is TRBJ2-5; 11 nucleotides line up with TRBD2. The CDR3 is 15 residues long. The germline V gene has CDR1 SNHLY and CDR2 FYNNEI. V lost 5 bases, J lost 2 bases, and 4 bases stayed unmatched. This CDR3 is CASSLSGGGQETQYF. CDR3 DNA sequence: TGTGCCAGCAGTCTTAGCGGGGGGGGTCAAGAGACCCAGTACTTC.

This rearrangement joins TRBV11-3 to TRBJ1-2; D gene uncertain. The CDR3 runs to 15 residues. Per germline, CDR1 SGHNT and CDR2 YENEEA. V lost 3 bases and J lost 4, with 15 bases in between. The CDR3, as DNA: TGTGCCAGCAGCTTGGGTACCGCTTTCTCCTATGGCTACACCTTC. This codes for CASSLGTAFSYGYTF.

CDR3 in DNA: TGTGCCAGCAGTCTTGGCTCACTGAACACTGAAGCTTTCTTT. Protein sequence: CASSLGSLNTEAFF. This rearrangement joins TRBV2 to TRBJ1-1; D uncertain. The CDR3 has 14 amino acids. Germline-derived CDR1 and CDR2 are SNHLY and FYNNEI. V was cut by 5 bases and J by 0 bases, with 10 bases left in between.

The rearrangement uses TRBV5-6 and TRBJ2-7; unclear D gene. Trimming pared 0 bases from V and 2 bases from J, leaving 0 bases between. The CDR3 has 11 amino acids. Looked up from germline, CDR1 is SGHDT and CDR2 is YYEEEE. CDR3 coding DNA: TGTGCCAGCAGCTTGGCCTACGAGCAGTACTTC. Translating gives CASSLAYEQYF.

The rearrangement links TRBV21-1 to TRBJ2-3; TRBD1 is the table's D call and was not checked against the DNA. TRBV21-1 is annotated as a pseudogene. The CDR3 contains 16 residues. CDR3 region: CASSPRGQSPTDTQYF. The DNA of the CDR3 is TGTGCCAGCAGCCCGAGGGGACAGAGTCCCACTGATACGCAGTATTTT.

CDR3 amino acids: CASSRLGTGAGGTEAFF. The CDR3, as DNA: TGTGCCAGCAGCAGGTTGGGGACAGGGGCCGGAGGCACTGAAGCTTTCTTT. This rearrangement joins TRBV7-8 to TRBJ1-1, with 10 bases matching TRBD1. This CDR3 comprises 17 residues. After removal of 5 bases from V and 4 bases from J, the junction contained 13 bases not matched to a gene. CDR1 and CDR2 (germline): SGHVS, FQNEAQ.

This chain links TRBV28 with TRBJ2-3, with 13 bases lining up with TRBD2. Germline CDR1 is MDHEN and CDR2 is SYDVKM. The CDR3 runs to 16 residues. Germline trimming cut 4 bases from V and 1 base from J; bases unmatched to any gene: 2. The CDR3 DNA reads TGTGCCAGCAGTTCCGGACTAGCGGGAGGCACAGATACGCAGTATTTT. This sequence encodes CASSSGLAGGTDTQYF. Variable domain in full (rest from reference TRBV28 and TRBJ2-3): DVKVTQSSRYLVKRTGEKVFLECVQDMDHENMFWYRQDPGLGLRLIYFSYDVKMKEKGDIPEGYSVSREKKERFSLILESASTNQTSMYLCASSSGLAGGTDTQYFGPGTRLTVL.

The chain couples TRBV6-1 to TRBJ2-3; the D is unclear. The CDR3 has 13 amino acids. V lost 2 bases to trimming and J lost 6 bases, with 9 bases between them. Germline V lookup: CDR1 MNHNS, CDR2 SASEGT. The CDR3 sequence: CASSEQLGDTQYF. The DNA for the CDR3 is TGTGCCAGCAGTGAACAATTAGGTGATACGCAGTATTTT.

The genes are TRBV28 and TRBJ2-7; the D call may be TRBD1 or TRBD2 (6 bases each). V lost 5 bases and J lost 4, with 15 bases in between. CDR3 length: 14 residues. Per germline, CDR1 MDHEN and CDR2 SYDVKM. The CDR3 DNA reads as TGTGCCAGCAGTCAATCGGGGGCCTTTTACGAGCAGTACTTC. Translating gives CASSQSGAFYEQYF.

The genes are TRBV28 and TRBJ1-4, with D unclear. CDR3 length: 13 amino acids. The V end lost 6 bases, the J end lost 8 bases, and 13 bases lay between the germline ends. Germline CDR1 is MDHEN and CDR2 is SYDVKM. The CDR3 loop is CASRQPTGEKLFF. The CDR3 DNA follows: TGTGCCAGCAGACAACCGACCGGGGAAAAACTGTTTTTT.

This chain links TRBV5-1 with TRBJ2-3; D is unclear. The germline gives CDR1 SGHRS, CDR2 YFSETQ. Trimming cost V 2 bases and J 5 bases, with 6 bases left between them. CDR3 length: 12 residues. CDR3 sequence reads: CASSFGEDTQYF. For the CDR3, the DNA is TGCGCCAGCAGCTTTGGGGAAGATACGCAGTATTTT. The whole variable domain, remainder taken from reference TRBV5-1 and TRBJ2-3, is KAGVTQTPRYLIKTRGQQVTLSCSPISGHRSVSWYQQTPGQGLQFLFEYFSETQRNKGNFPGRFSGRQFSNSRSEMNVSTLELGDSALYLCASSFGEDTQYFGPGTRLTVL.

The gene calls are TRBV18 and TRBJ1-1, with a weak D call TRBD1 (5 bases). CDR1 and CDR2 (germline): KGHSH, LQKENI. V lost 0 bases to trimming and J lost 1 base, with 9 bases between them. This CDR3 has 15 residues. CDR3 in amino acids: CASSPPSGQNTEAFF. The CDR3 bases are TGTGCCAGCTCACCACCCTCCGGACAGAACACTGAAGCTTTCTTT.

The rearrangement uses TRBV21-1 and TRBJ1-1; TRBD1, as called in the table, went unchecked against the DNA. TRBV21-1 is an annotated pseudogene. The CDR3 contains 14 residues. The chain's CDR3 is CASTSGGRDTEAFF. CDR3 DNA sequence: TGTGCCAGCACCTCAGGGGGCCGGGACACTGAAGCTTTCTTT.

The chain is built from TRBV7-6 and TRBJ2-7, with D possibly matching TRBD2 (6 bases). The CDR3 has 13 residues. The germline CDR1 and CDR2 sequences are SGHVS and FNYEAQ. V dropped 4 bases and J dropped 5 bases, with 12 bases sitting between them. CDR3 nucleotide sequence: TGTGCCAGCAGCTGGGGAGGTGGCAACGAGCAGTACTTC. Protein: CASSWGGGNEQYF. The variable domain in full, completed from reference TRBV7-6 and TRBJ2-7, reads GAGVSQSPRYKVTKRGQDVALRCDPISGHVSLYWYRQALGQGPEFLTYFNYEAQQDKSGLPNDRFSAERPEGSISTLTIQRTEQRDSAMYRCASSWGGGNEQYFGPGTRLTVT.

This clone appeared a single time. The CDR3 reads CASSLLAGGADTQYF. The CDR3, as DNA: TGTGCCAGCAGCTTATTAGCGGGGGGAGCAGATACGCAGTATTTT. The chain carries TRBV11-2 and TRBJ2-3; 10 bases match TRBD2. This CDR3 is 15 amino acids long. From germline, CDR1 is SGHAT and CDR2 FQNNGV. The V segment lost 2 bases and the J segment 4 bases; nucleotides outside the gene matches: 3.

V gene TRBV18 combines with J gene TRBJ2-3; 7 nucleotides agree with TRBD1. V lost 3 bases, J lost 4 bases, and 16 bases stayed unmatched. Germline V lookup: CDR1 KGHSH, CDR2 LQKENI. This CDR3 has 18 residues. CDR3 amino acids: CASSPSPPTGWKADTQYF. The CDR3 nucleotides are TGTGCCAGCTCACCTAGCCCCCCGACAGGGTGGAAGGCAGATACGCAGTATTTT. Filled out from reference TRBV18 and TRBJ2-3, the complete variable domain reads NAGVMQNPRHLVRRRGQEARLRCSPMKGHSHVYWYRQLPEEGLKFMVYLQKENIIDESGMPKERFSAEFPKEGPSILRIQQVVRGDSAAYFCASSPSPPTGWKADTQYFGPGTRLTVL.

This chain links TRBV14 with TRBJ1-3, with D unresolved. CDR1 and CDR2 from the germline V gene are SGHDN and FVKESK. Deletions cut 1 base from V and 0 bases from J, with 7 bases between. The CDR3 has 15 amino acids. CDR3 in amino acids: CASSQAFSSGNTIYF. The CDR3 nucleotides read TGTGCCAGCAGCCAAGCCTTCTCCTCTGGAAACACCATATATTTT.

The chain is built from TRBV28 and TRBJ2-1; 8 bases match TRBD2. J gave up 9 bases and V 2 bases, and 6 bases lay outside the gene matches. Germline V lookup: CDR1 MDHEN, CDR2 SYDVKM. This CDR3 has 14 residues. The CDR3 loop is CASSLIWAGGEQFF. CDR3 DNA: TGTGCCAGCAGTTTAATCTGGGCGGGGGGTGAGCAGTTCTTC.

This chain connects TRBV18 to TRBJ2-1; a weak D match, TRBD1 (6 bases). V was clipped by 4 bases and J by 8 bases, with 12 bases between them. The CDR3 length is 13 residues. The germline V gene has CDR1 KGHSH and CDR2 LQKENI. This CDR3 is CASSRNRADEQFF. The CDR3, as DNA: TGTGCCAGCTCACGAAACAGGGCGGATGAGCAGTTCTTC.

This clone was found once. The gene calls are TRBV7-3 and TRBJ2-3, with 7 positions matching TRBD2. CDR1 and CDR2 (germline): SGHTA, FQGTGA. V dropped 3 bases and J dropped 10; count of bases not matched to a gene: 7. This CDR3 comprises 13 residues. The CDR3 sequence: CASSFGGDQAQYF. CDR3 coding DNA: TGTGCCAGCAGCTTTGGGGGGGACCAGGCGCAGTATTTT.

The chain is built from TRBV27 and TRBJ2-3, with D perhaps assigned TRBD1 or TRBD2 (5 bases each). The germline V gene encodes CDR1 MNHEY and CDR2 SMNVEV (reference sequence). This CDR3 is built from 14 residues. The V and J ends lost 6 bases and 1 base respectively, with 11 bases between them. Here the CDR3 reads CASSLGDGTDTQYF. In DNA form, the CDR3 reads TGTGCCAGCAGCCTGGGGGACGGCACAGATACGCAGTATTTT.

The chain employs TRBV25-1 and TRBJ2-2; TRBD2 matches at 11 bases. This CDR3 has 15 residues. V gave up 4 bases and J gave up 7 bases; unmatched junction bases: 5. CDR1 and CDR2 from the germline V gene are MGHDK and SYGVNS. The CDR3 DNA reads TGTGCCAGCAGTGCCCTAGCGGGGGGAATCGGGGAGCTGTTTTTT. Translating it yields CASSALAGGIGELFF. Drawing the rest from reference TRBV25-1 and TRBJ2-2, the complete variable domain is EADIYQTPRYLVIGTGKKITLECSQTMGHDKMYWYQQDPGMELHLIHYSYGVNSTEKGDLSSESTVSRIRTEHFPLTLESARPSHTSQYLCASSALAGGIGELFFGEGSRLTVL.

The chain has TRBV5-1 and TRBJ2-1; D could derive from TRBD1 or TRBD2 (5 bases each). Deletions cut 0 bases from V and 0 bases from J, with 10 bases between. The CDR3 spans 16 residues. Germline CDR1 and CDR2: SGHRS and YFSETQ. The CDR3 region is CASSLGEGSSYNEQFF. The DNA of the CDR3 is TGCGCCAGCAGCTTGGGAGAGGGGAGCTCCTACAATGAGCAGTTCTTC. The entire variable domain, with the rest obtained from reference TRBV5-1 and TRBJ2-1, is as follows: KAGVTQTPRYLIKTRGQQVTLSCSPISGHRSVSWYQQTPGQGLQFLFEYFSETQRNKGNFPGRFSGRQFSNSRSEMNVSTLELGDSALYLCASSLGEGSSYNEQFFGPGTRLTVL.

The CDR3 DNA follows: TGTGCCAGCAGTGCTGAGGGGGAGAACACTGAAGCTTTCTTT. Its translation is CASSAEGENTEAFF. The V and J genes are TRBV2 and TRBJ1-1; a possible D gene is TRBD1 (6 bases). V was trimmed by 4 bases and J by 1 base, leaving 10 bases between them. This CDR3 region has 14 residues. Germline CDR1 and CDR2: SNHLY and FYNNEI.

J is TRBJ1-4 and V is TRBV7-8; unclear D gene. V was cut by 0 bases and J by 3 bases, with 14 bases left in between. Germline CDR1 SGHVS, CDR2 FQNEAQ. This CDR3 is built from 17 residues. The CDR3 DNA follows: TGTGCCAGCAGCTTAGCGCGCCTCTCCCCCGCTAATGAAAAACTGTTTTTT. This sequence encodes CASSLARLSPANEKLFF.

The chain uses TRBV11-2 and TRBJ2-7, with unresolved D. Germline CDR1 and CDR2: SGHAT and FQNNGV. The CDR3 is made up of 11 amino acids. The V gene lost 3 bases and the J gene lost 6 bases, with 6 bases spanning the gap. The CDR3 here is CASSLTLEQYF. In DNA, the CDR3 is TGTGCCAGCAGCTTGACTCTCGAGCAGTACTTC. The complete variable domain, with remaining parts taken from reference TRBV11-2 and TRBJ2-7, reads EAGVAQSPRYKIIEKRQSVAFWCNPISGHATLYWYQQILGQGPKLLIQFQNNGVVDDSQLPKDRFSAERLKGVDSTLKIQPAKLEDSAVYLCASSLTLEQYFGPGTRLTVT.

J is TRBJ2-5 and V is TRBV9; the match to TRBD1 covers 7 bases. CDR1 SGDLS and CDR2 YYNGEE come from the germline V gene. The CDR3 is 15 amino acids. Germline trimming cut 0 bases from V and 2 bases from J; bases unmatched to any gene: 4. The CDR3 reads CASSVDSGGQETQYF. In DNA form, the CDR3 reads TGTGCCAGCAGCGTAGACTCAGGGGGTCAAGAGACCCAGTACTTC.

This chain connects TRBV28 to TRBJ1-5; D remains ambiguous. Germline-derived CDR1 and CDR2 are MDHEN and SYDVKM. Trimming took off 3 bases at V and 3 bases at J, with 12 bases between the two ends. The CDR3 covers 15 residues. The CDR3 coding sequence is TGTGCCAGCAGTTTGGGCTCGGGAGTCAATCAGCCCCAGCATTTT. Protein sequence: CASSLGSGVNQPQHF.

This clone was seen only once. The V call is TRBV5-4, the J call TRBJ2-3; 14 nucleotides match TRBD2. CDR1 and CDR2 from the germline V gene are SGHNT and YYREEE (reference sequence). This CDR3 has 19 residues. The V and J ends lost 4 bases and 3 bases, in that order; junction bases with no gene match: 13. This chain's CDR3 is CASSQTSGGASFPTDTQYF. In DNA form, the CDR3 reads TGTGCCAGCAGCCAGACTAGCGGGGGGGCCAGTTTTCCGACAGATACGCAGTATTTT. Combining the CDR3 with reference TRBV5-4 and TRBJ2-3 gives the whole variable domain ETGVTQSPTHLIKTRGQQVTLRCSSQSGHNTVSWYQQALGQGPQFIFQYYREEENGRGNFPPRFSGLQFPNYSSELNVNALELDDSALYLCASSQTSGGASFPTDTQYFGPGTRLTVL.

The chain carries TRBV6-1 and TRBJ2-1, with D tentatively TRBD1 or TRBD2 (5 bases each). The CDR3 runs to 14 residues. The germline V gene has CDR1 MNHNS and CDR2 SASEGT. The V and J ends lost 6 bases and 10 bases respectively, with 19 bases between them. The CDR3 region is CASSLSSQGGEQFF. CDR3 coding DNA: TGTGCCAGCAGCCTGAGTAGTCAGGGCGGGGAGCAGTTCTTC.